The 16 T cell receptor beta chains below all came from one sample that was sequenced in a study of beta chain features in type 1 diabetes. Expressed TCRB transcripts were sequenced because the entire RNA isolate underwent reverse transcription. Clones were read by immunoSEQ multiplex PCR, and TCRdb kept only the in-frame ones, dropping some. The sample lists 140,000 to 150,000 clones, more than 9% occurring once. The sample was naive CD4+ T cells from blood. The receptors originated from a man aged 18 to 29 in good health.

This clone was picked up a small number of times. This sequence joins TRBV7-9 and TRBJ2-2; 8 bases line up with TRBD2. CDR1 is SEHNR, CDR2 FQNEAQ, per germline (reference sequence). V dropped 2 bases and J dropped 2; count of bases not matched to a gene: 4. The length of the CDR3 is 16 residues. The CDR3 coding sequence is TGTGCCAGCAGCTTACATGGACTAGCTAACACCGGGGAGCTGTTTTTT. It yields the protein CASSLHGLANTGELFF.

The V gene is TRBV7-9, the J gene TRBJ2-7; tentative D call: TRBD1 (6 bases). The CDR3 runs to 14 residues. The V and J ends lost 5 bases and 2 bases respectively, with 13 bases between them. Per the germline V gene, CDR1 is SEHNR and CDR2 is FQNEAQ (reference sequence). This CDR3 reads CASSPGDPAYEQYF. In DNA form, the CDR3 reads TGTGCCAGCAGCCCAGGGGACCCCGCCTACGAGCAGTACTTC.

This clone was counted only a few times. This sequence joins TRBV9 and TRBJ2-5; TRBD1 is a possible D gene (6 bases). This CDR3 contains 16 residues. V was cut by 0 bases and J by 2 bases, with 14 bases left in between. CDR1 SGDLS and CDR2 YYNGEE come from the germline V gene. CDR3 amino acids: CASSVAPGQKQETQYF. CDR3 in DNA: TGTGCCAGCAGCGTAGCCCCAGGACAGAAACAAGAGACCCAGTACTTC.

This clone has a handful of counts. The chain combines TRBV2 with TRBJ2-7, with D perhaps TRBD2 (6 bases). Trimming cost V 0 bases and J 4 bases, with 7 bases left between them. The CDR3 runs to 13 residues. Germline values: CDR1 SNHLY, CDR2 FYNNEI. This CDR3 is CASSEARGYEQYF. CDR3 DNA sequence: TGTGCCAGCAGTGAAGCGCGGGGATACGAGCAGTACTTC.

This chain uses TRBV10-1 with TRBJ2-2; D is perhaps TRBD1 (6 bases). The CDR3 contains 13 residues. Trimming stripped 3 bases from V and 6 bases from J, with 8 bases between. CDR1 is WNHNN, CDR2 SYGVQD, per germline (reference sequence). CDR3 in amino acids: CASSDYRAGELFF. CDR3 coding DNA: TGCGCCAGCAGTGATTACAGGGCCGGGGAGCTGTTTTTT.

The J gene is TRBJ1-3, the V gene TRBV5-4; 9 bases align to TRBD1. CDR1 is SGHNT and CDR2 is YYREEE in the germline V gene (reference sequence). The CDR3 loop spans 17 amino acids. V shed 0 bases and J 0 bases; nucleotides not matched to a gene: 4. CDR3 in amino acids: CASSLGGQGASGNTIYF. The CDR3 nucleotides read TGTGCCAGCAGCTTGGGGGGACAGGGTGCCTCTGGAAACACCATATATTTT. The whole variable domain, remainder taken from reference TRBV5-4 and TRBJ1-3, is ETGVTQSPTHLIKTRGQQVTLRCSSQSGHNTVSWYQQALGQGPQFIFQYYREEENGRGNFPPRFSGLQFPNYSSELNVNALELDDSALYLCASSLGGQGASGNTIYFGEGSWLTVV.

Concerning this clone: This sample includes further DNA sequences coding for the same CDR3. The chain carries TRBV7-2 and TRBJ2-3, with 8 bases lining up with TRBD2. The ends lost 1 base at V and 3 bases at J; junction bases unmatched: 3. The CDR3 has 15 amino acids. Looked up from germline, CDR1 is SGHTA and CDR2 is FQGNSA. In DNA, the CDR3 is TGTGCCAGCAGCTTAGTTGGCGGGGGGACAGATACGCAGTATTTT. Its translation is CASSLVGGGTDTQYF.

This clone showed up many times. The chain couples TRBV10-3 to TRBJ2-5, with TRBD1 matching 10 bases. This CDR3 contains 15 residues. Germline V lookup: CDR1 ENHRY, CDR2 SYGVKD. J gave up 5 bases and V 4 bases, and 7 bases lay outside the gene matches. The CDR3 DNA sequence: TGTGCCATCAGTGCCTCGGACAGGGGGGAGGAGACCCAGTACTTC. Protein product: CAISASDRGEETQYF.

This clone was detected a few times. The chain links TRBV28 to TRBJ2-7; 8 bases are a match to TRBD2. CDR1 is MDHEN, CDR2 SYDVKM, per germline. CDR3 size: 14 residues. The V and J ends lost 2 bases and 3 bases, in that order; junction bases with no gene match: 3. The CDR3: CASSLSGRLYEQYF. In nucleotides, the CDR3 is TGTGCCAGCAGTTTAAGCGGGAGACTCTACGAGCAGTACTTC.

This rearrangement joins TRBV2 to TRBJ2-1; TRBD2 might be the D (5 bases). Germline CDR1 is SNHLY and CDR2 is FYNNEI. The CDR3 is made up of 13 amino acids. V was trimmed by 4 bases and J by 7 bases, leaving 11 bases between them. CDR3 protein: CASSGRGENEQFF. In nucleotides, the CDR3 is TGTGCCAGCAGTGGTCGTGGGGAGAATGAGCAGTTCTTC. The full variable domain, its missing parts supplied by reference TRBV2 and TRBJ2-1, is EPEVTQTPSHQVTQMGQEVILRCVPISNHLYFYWYRQILGQKVEFLVSFYNNEISEKSEIFDDQFSVERPDGSNFTLKIRSTKLEDSAMYFCASSGRGENEQFFGPGTRLTVL.

The table lists this clone with many counts. The chain links TRBV7-9 to TRBJ2-7; 9 nucleotides align to TRBD2. The CDR3 spans 15 residues. CDR1 and CDR2 (germline): SEHNR, FQNEAQ (reference sequence). The junction had 3 bases not matched to a gene; V was cut back by 1 base and J by 2 bases. The CDR3 protein is CASSLGLAVTYEQYF. The CDR3, as DNA: TGTGCCAGCAGCTTAGGACTAGCGGTAACCTACGAGCAGTACTTC.

This clone was counted between two and nine times. The chain links TRBV5-1 to TRBJ1-4; D is possibly TRBD1 (5 bases). The CDR3 is 12 amino acids. Germline V gives CDR1 SGHRS, CDR2 YFSETQ. V dropped 9 bases and J dropped 8 bases, with 14 bases sitting between them. The CDR3 sequence: CAISGKGEKLFF. Written as DNA, the CDR3 is TGCGCCATCTCAGGGAAGGGAGAAAAACTGTTTTTT.

The rearrangement joins TRBV2 to TRBJ1-2; no clear D gene. The germline V and J ends were trimmed by 6 bases and 5 bases, with 16 bases remaining between them. From germline, CDR1 is SNHLY and CDR2 FYNNEI. The length of the CDR3 is 14 residues. CDR3 DNA: TGTGCCAGCAGGGAACAGACACCGAGATATGGCTACACCTTC. This sequence encodes CASREQTPRYGYTF.

The chain uses TRBV25-1 and TRBJ2-1, with D tentatively TRBD1 (6 bases). Germline V gene sequence: CDR1 MGHDK, CDR2 SYGVNS. With 3 bases removed from V and 7 bases from J, the gap between germline ends came to 7 bases. This CDR3 contains 12 residues. CDR3 nucleotide sequence: TGTGCCAGCAGTGAGCAGGGGAATGAGCAGTTCTTC. Translation gives CASSEQGNEQFF.

The chain links TRBV9 to TRBJ2-2; 10 bases line up with TRBD2. With V trimmed by 0 bases and J by 0 bases, 11 bases remained unmatched. The CDR3 is 20 amino acids. Germline V gene sequence: CDR1 SGDLS, CDR2 YYNGEE. The CDR3 here is CASSVAIVAAGGTNTGELFF. CDR3 bases: TGTGCCAGCAGCGTAGCTATAGTAGCAGCGGGGGGGACGAACACCGGGGAGCTGTTTTTT.

A few counts support this clone. The chain combines TRBV5-1 with TRBJ2-5, with D possibly being TRBD1 (6 bases). The germline gives CDR1 SGHRS, CDR2 YFSETQ. The CDR3 spans 15 residues. The V and J ends lost 4 bases and 2 bases respectively, with 15 bases between them. CDR3 protein: CASSTTGTRQETQYF. The DNA of the CDR3 is TGCGCCAGCAGCACTACAGGGACACGTCAAGAGACCCAGTACTTC.